This is a list of T cell receptor beta chains from one sample in a study of T cells in Graves' hyperthyroidism and ophthalmopathy. TCRdb redid the calling of the multiplex PCR reads with MiXCR, one entry per CDR3 protein. The table lists about 640,000 distinct CDR3 sequences, roughly 20% of them singletons. What was sequenced was blood. These receptors originate from a man aged 25-45 years with Graves' ophthalmopathy. Both conserved end residues are part of each CDR3. The order of the fields is V gene, J gene, D gene, clone size, CDR3 DNA, CDR3 protein. D genes are given only for firm matches. Clone size, where shown, is once, few, many, or a class for clones that have expanded.

V gene: TRBV29-1
J gene: TRBJ2-3
D gene: TRBD2
clone size: .
CDR3 DNA: TGCAGCGTAGCGGCCGGGGGGAAGCAGAGAGGCCCAGATACGCAGTATTTT
CDR3 protein: CSVAAGGKQRGPDTQYF

V gene: TRBV12-5
J gene: TRBJ2-1
D gene: TRBD2
clone size: .
CDR3 DNA: TGTGCTAGTGCCCCCCGGAGCGGGAGTGTCTATGAGCAGTTCTTC
CDR3 protein: CASAPRSGSVYEQFF

V gene: TRBV4-2
J gene: TRBJ2-7
D gene: TRBD2
clone size: .
CDR3 DNA: TGTGCCAGCAGCCAGTCTAGCGGGAGTGGTACCTACGAGCAGTACTTC
CDR3 protein: CASSQSSGSGTYEQYF

V gene: TRBV28
J gene: TRBJ1-1
D gene: .
clone size: many
CDR3 DNA: TGTGCCAGCAGTTTATCGACCACTGAAGCTTTCTTT
CDR3 protein: CASSLSTTEAFF

V gene: TRBV4-1
J gene: TRBJ2-7
D gene: .
clone size: few
CDR3 DNA: TGCGCCAGCAGCCAAGGACCGGGACCTTCCTACGAGCAGTACTTC
CDR3 protein: CASSQGPGPSYEQYF

V gene: TRBV4-2
J gene: TRBJ2-3
D gene: TRBD2
clone size: .
CDR3 DNA: TGTGCCAGCAGCCCCTTTACTAGCGGGAGGGGATCAGATACGCAGTATTTT
CDR3 protein: CASSPFTSGRGSDTQYF

V gene: TRBV7-2
J gene: TRBJ2-3
D gene: TRBD2
clone size: few
CDR3 DNA: TGTGCCAGCAGCTTGGCTAGCGGAGCCACAGATACGCAGTATTTT
CDR3 protein: CASSLASGATDTQYF

V gene: TRBV20-1
J gene: TRBJ2-7
D gene: TRBD2
clone size: few
CDR3 DNA: TGCAGTGCTAGGAAGGGAGGGTCCGAGCAGTACTTC
CDR3 protein: CSARKGGSEQYF

V gene: TRBV20-1
J gene: TRBJ1-4
D gene: TRBD1
clone size: many
CDR3 DNA: TGCAGTGCTAGAGATCGTCAGGGGGCGGATGAAAAACTGTTTTTT
CDR3 protein: CSARDRQGADEKLFF

V gene: TRBV28
J gene: TRBJ1-2
D gene: TRBD1
clone size: .
CDR3 DNA: TGTGCCAGCAGTTTGTCGGGACAGGGGACAAGAGGCTACACCTTC
CDR3 protein: CASSLSGQGTRGYTF

V gene: TRBV3-1
J gene: TRBJ1-1
D gene: .
clone size: many
CDR3 DNA: TGTGCCAGCAGCCAGTACACTGAAGCTTTCTTT
CDR3 protein: CASSQYTEAFF

V gene: TRBV27
J gene: TRBJ2-7
D gene: .
clone size: .
CDR3 DNA: TGTGCCAGCAGTTTTCCCCCCGAAAGGGGACCCCCGGTAAATCCCTACGAGCAGTACTTC
CDR3 protein: CASSFPPERGPPVNPYEQYF

V gene: TRBV7-8
J gene: TRBJ1-2
D gene: .
clone size: .
CDR3 DNA: TGTGCCAGCAGCTTACCAGGACGGCGCGGCTACACCTTC
CDR3 protein: CASSLPGRRGYTF

V gene: TRBV6-5
J gene: TRBJ1-1
D gene: .
clone size: .
CDR3 DNA: TGTGCCAGCAGTTACTCGGGGCCCGCTGAAGCTTTCTTT
CDR3 protein: CASSYSGPAEAFF

V gene: TRBV12-3/TRBV12-4
J gene: TRBJ2-1
D gene: .
clone size: once
CDR3 DNA: TGTGCCAGCAGACATCCTAGCTGGAGGGGGAATGAGCAGTTCTTC
CDR3 protein: CASRHPSWRGNEQFF

V gene: TRBV6-4
J gene: TRBJ2-7
D gene: .
clone size: few
CDR3 DNA: TGTGCCAGCAGTGACCTGCCTGGCTACGAGCAGTACTTC
CDR3 protein: CASSDLPGYEQYF

V gene: TRBV5-1
J gene: TRBJ2-1
D gene: TRBD2
clone size: many
CDR3 DNA: TGCGCCAGCAGCTGGACTAGCGGGAGTACGAATGAGCAGTTCTTC
CDR3 protein: CASSWTSGSTNEQFF

V gene: TRBV5-5
J gene: TRBJ2-3
D gene: .
clone size: .
CDR3 DNA: TGTGCCAGCAGCTTGGGGCTGTCTAGCACAGATACGCAGTATTTT
CDR3 protein: CASSLGLSSTDTQYF

V gene: TRBV30
J gene: TRBJ1-2
D gene: TRBD1
clone size: few
CDR3 DNA: TGTGCCTGGGCCGAACCCGGACAGGGGAGGTATGGCTACACCTTC
CDR3 protein: CAWAEPGQGRYGYTF

V gene: TRBV18
J gene: TRBJ2-7
D gene: TRBD1
clone size: many
CDR3 DNA: TGTGCCAGCTCACCAAGAGACAGGGGGGCCTACGAGCAGTACTTC
CDR3 protein: CASSPRDRGAYEQYF

V gene: TRBV18
J gene: TRBJ1-1
D gene: TRBD1
clone size: .
CDR3 DNA: TGTGCCAGCTCACCACGAGGCGGGACAGTTATGAACACTGAAGCTTTCTTT
CDR3 protein: CASSPRGGTVMNTEAFF

V gene: TRBV20-1
J gene: TRBJ2-7
D gene: .
clone size: .
CDR3 DNA: TGCAGTGCTTGGACGCGCACCTACGAGCAGTACTTC
CDR3 protein: CSAWTRTYEQYF

V gene: TRBV25-1
J gene: TRBJ2-3
D gene: TRBD2
clone size: .
CDR3 DNA: TGTGCCAGCAGTGAAACCCTAGCGGGAGTAACAGATACGCAGTATTTT
CDR3 protein: CASSETLAGVTDTQYF

V gene: TRBV12-3/TRBV12-4
J gene: TRBJ2-7
D gene: TRBD2
clone size: .
CDR3 DNA: TGTGCCGGCAGTTTGGTAGCGGGGAACGGCGAGCAGTACTTC
CDR3 protein: CAGSLVAGNGEQYF

V gene: TRBV28
J gene: TRBJ2-3
D gene: TRBD2
clone size: many
CDR3 DNA: TGTGCCAGCAGTTCCCTAACTAGCGGGAGGCCAGATACGCAGTATTTT
CDR3 protein: CASSSLTSGRPDTQYF

V gene: TRBV14
J gene: TRBJ1-2
D gene: .
clone size: .
CDR3 DNA: TGTGCCAGCAGCCAGCACGCGGGAGTCTATGGCTACACCTTC
CDR3 protein: CASSQHAGVYGYTF

V gene: TRBV24-1
J gene: TRBJ2-3
D gene: TRBD2
clone size: .
CDR3 DNA: TGTGCCACCAGCTTCCCGGGACTAGCGGGAGGAGCTACGCAGTATTTT
CDR3 protein: CATSFPGLAGGATQYF

V gene: TRBV6-2/TRBV6-3
J gene: TRBJ2-1
D gene: .
clone size: .
CDR3 DNA: TGTGCCAGCAGTGACCCCACCAACAATGAGCAGTTCTTC
CDR3 protein: CASSDPTNNEQFF

V gene: TRBV5-1
J gene: TRBJ2-3
D gene: .
clone size: .
CDR3 DNA: TGCGCCAGCAGGCAACTACCCGTAGTTAGCACAGATACGCAGTATTTT
CDR3 protein: CASRQLPVVSTDTQYF

V gene: TRBV12-3/TRBV12-4
J gene: TRBJ2-3
D gene: .
clone size: .
CDR3 DNA: TGTGCCAGCAGTTTCAATACAGGGAAAAGTACGCAGTATTTT
CDR3 protein: CASSFNTGKSTQYF

V gene: TRBV6-1
J gene: TRBJ1-3
D gene: .
clone size: .
CDR3 DNA: TGTGCCAGCAGCAGCCCCACCTCTGGAAACACCATATATTTT
CDR3 protein: CASSSPTSGNTIYF

V gene: TRBV27
J gene: TRBJ2-7
D gene: TRBD2
clone size: .
CDR3 DNA: TGTGCCAGCAATCCTCTAGCGGGAGGGCCCTACGAGCAGTACTTC
CDR3 protein: CASNPLAGGPYEQYF

V gene: TRBV7-4
J gene: TRBJ2-7
D gene: .
clone size: .
CDR3 DNA: TGTGCCAGCAGTTCGGGGGCGGTCAACGAGCAGTACTTC
CDR3 protein: CASSSGAVNEQYF

V gene: TRBV18
J gene: TRBJ1-1
D gene: .
clone size: many
CDR3 DNA: TGTGCCAGCTCACCAGGGGGAGTGAACACTGAAGCTTTCTTT
CDR3 protein: CASSPGGVNTEAFF

V gene: TRBV29-1
J gene: TRBJ2-2
D gene: TRBD1
clone size: few
CDR3 DNA: TGCAGCGTACAGGGGGCACCGGGCACCGGGGAGCTGTTTTTT
CDR3 protein: CSVQGAPGTGELFF

V gene: TRBV6-1
J gene: TRBJ2-1
D gene: TRBD2
clone size: .
CDR3 DNA: TGTGCCAGCAGTGAAATTGGGGGTAGTAGCGGGGAGCAGTTCTTC
CDR3 protein: CASSEIGGSSGEQFF

V gene: TRBV24-1
J gene: TRBJ2-5
D gene: .
clone size: few
CDR3 DNA: TGTGCCACCAGTGACCCCGGGACACCCCAAGAGACCCAGTACTTC
CDR3 protein: CATSDPGTPQETQYF

V gene: TRBV25-1
J gene: TRBJ2-1
D gene: TRBD2
clone size: .
CDR3 DNA: TGTGCCAGCAGTGAAGGGGGGGGTCGCGATGAGCAGTTCTTC
CDR3 protein: CASSEGGGRDEQFF

V gene: TRBV11-2
J gene: TRBJ1-6
D gene: .
clone size: few
CDR3 DNA: TGTGCCAGCAGCTTAAGCGGGAGGGGGGATAATTCACCCCTCCACTTT
CDR3 protein: CASSLSGRGDNSPLHF

V gene: TRBV20-1
J gene: TRBJ2-1
D gene: .
clone size: many
CDR3 DNA: TGCAGTGCTCTAACCTACAATGAGCAGTTCTTC
CDR3 protein: CSALTYNEQFF

V gene: TRBV5-1
J gene: TRBJ2-7
D gene: TRBD2
clone size: .
CDR3 DNA: TGCGCCAGCAGGATGACTAGCGGGAGGGCGTACGAGCAGTACTTC
CDR3 protein: CASRMTSGRAYEQYF

V gene: TRBV6-1
J gene: TRBJ2-7
D gene: TRBD2
clone size: many
CDR3 DNA: TGTGCCAGCAGTCCCGGGACTAGCGCTTCCTACGAGCAGTACTTC
CDR3 protein: CASSPGTSASYEQYF

V gene: TRBV6-1
J gene: TRBJ2-7
D gene: TRBD2
clone size: many
CDR3 DNA: TGTGCCAGCAGTGAAGCCCCCCTATGGGCGGGAGGACGTAACGAGCAGTACTTC
CDR3 protein: CASSEAPLWAGGRNEQYF

V gene: TRBV6-2/TRBV6-3
J gene: TRBJ1-1
D gene: TRBD1
clone size: few
CDR3 DNA: TGTGCCAGCAGTCACAGGGGGCCGGCCACTGAAGCTTTCTTT
CDR3 protein: CASSHRGPATEAFF

V gene: TRBV13
J gene: TRBJ2-7
D gene: TRBD1
clone size: few
CDR3 DNA: TGTGCCAGCAGCCCACCCGACAGGGGGCTCTACGAGCAGTACTTC
CDR3 protein: CASSPPDRGLYEQYF

V gene: TRBV14
J gene: TRBJ1-2
D gene: .
clone size: .
CDR3 DNA: TGTGCCAGCAGACAGAGCGGCAACTATGGCTACACCTTC
CDR3 protein: CASRQSGNYGYTF